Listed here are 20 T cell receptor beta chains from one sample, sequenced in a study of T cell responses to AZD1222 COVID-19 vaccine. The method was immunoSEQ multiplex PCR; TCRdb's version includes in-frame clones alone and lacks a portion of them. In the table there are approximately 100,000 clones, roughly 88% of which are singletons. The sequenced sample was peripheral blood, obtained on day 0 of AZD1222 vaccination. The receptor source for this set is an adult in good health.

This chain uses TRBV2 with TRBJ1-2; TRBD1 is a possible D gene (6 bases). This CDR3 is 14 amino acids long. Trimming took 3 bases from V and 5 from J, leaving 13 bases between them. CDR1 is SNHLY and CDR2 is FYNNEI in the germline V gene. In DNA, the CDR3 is TGTGCCAGCAGTGAGCTGGGGGCCGGGTATGGCTACACCTTC. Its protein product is CASSELGAGYGYTF.

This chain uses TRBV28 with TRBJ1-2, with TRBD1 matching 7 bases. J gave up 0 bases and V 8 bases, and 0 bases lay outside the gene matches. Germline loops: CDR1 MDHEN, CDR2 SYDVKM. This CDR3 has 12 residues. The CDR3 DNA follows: TGTGCCAGCGGGACAGCTAACTATGGCTACACCTTC. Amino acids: CASGTANYGYTF.

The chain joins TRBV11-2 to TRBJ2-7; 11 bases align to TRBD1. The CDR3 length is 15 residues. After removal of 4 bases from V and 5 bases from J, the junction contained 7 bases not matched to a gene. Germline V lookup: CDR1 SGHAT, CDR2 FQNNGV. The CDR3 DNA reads TGTGCCAGCAGCTCGGACAGGGGGCGTCCCCACGAGCAGTACTTC. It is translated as CASSSDRGRPHEQYF.

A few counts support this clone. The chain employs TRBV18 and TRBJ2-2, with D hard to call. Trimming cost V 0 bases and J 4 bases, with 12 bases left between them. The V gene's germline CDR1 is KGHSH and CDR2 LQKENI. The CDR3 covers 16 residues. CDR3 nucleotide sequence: TGTGCCAGCTCACCACCGAAGGGTGTGGCCACCGGGGAGCTGTTTTTT. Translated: CASSPPKGVATGELFF.

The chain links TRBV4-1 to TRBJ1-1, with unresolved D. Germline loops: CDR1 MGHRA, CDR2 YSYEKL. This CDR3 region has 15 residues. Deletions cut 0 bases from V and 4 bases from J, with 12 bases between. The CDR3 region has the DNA TGCGCCAGCAGCCAAGATCAAACCATGGGCACTGAAGCTTTCTTT. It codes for CASSQDQTMGTEAFF.

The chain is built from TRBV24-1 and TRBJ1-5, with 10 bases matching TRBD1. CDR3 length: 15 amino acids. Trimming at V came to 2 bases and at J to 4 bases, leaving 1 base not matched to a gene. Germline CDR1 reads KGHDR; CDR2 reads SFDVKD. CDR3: CATSDSGQGNQPQHF. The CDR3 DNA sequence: TGTGCCACCAGTGATTCGGGACAGGGGAATCAGCCCCAGCATTTT.

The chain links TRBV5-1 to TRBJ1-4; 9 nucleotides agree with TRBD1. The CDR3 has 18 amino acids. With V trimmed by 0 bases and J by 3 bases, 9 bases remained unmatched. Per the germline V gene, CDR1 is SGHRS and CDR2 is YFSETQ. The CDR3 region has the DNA TGCGCCAGCAGCTTGGCCGCGACAGGGGGAAGGCCTAATGAAAAACTGTTTTTT. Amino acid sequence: CASSLAATGGRPNEKLFF.

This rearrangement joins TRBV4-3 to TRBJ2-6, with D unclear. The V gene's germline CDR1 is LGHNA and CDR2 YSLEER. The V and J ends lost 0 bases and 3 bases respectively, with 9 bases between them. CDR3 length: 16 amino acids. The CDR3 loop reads CASSQEGLIGANVLTF. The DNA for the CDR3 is TGCGCCAGCAGCCAAGAAGGGCTGATTGGGGCCAACGTCCTGACTTTC.

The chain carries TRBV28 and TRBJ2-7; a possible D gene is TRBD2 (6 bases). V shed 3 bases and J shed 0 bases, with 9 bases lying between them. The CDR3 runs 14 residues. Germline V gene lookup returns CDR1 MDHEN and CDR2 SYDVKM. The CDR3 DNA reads TGTGCCAGCAGTTTGGCCGGGAGCTCCTACGAGCAGTACTTC. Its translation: CASSLAGSSYEQYF.

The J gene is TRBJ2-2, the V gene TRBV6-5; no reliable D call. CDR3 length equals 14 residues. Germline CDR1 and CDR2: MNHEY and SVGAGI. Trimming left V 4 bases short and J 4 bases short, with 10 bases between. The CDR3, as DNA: TGTGCCAGCAGTTGGGAAGGGCCCACCGGGGAGCTGTTTTTT. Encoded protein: CASSWEGPTGELFF.

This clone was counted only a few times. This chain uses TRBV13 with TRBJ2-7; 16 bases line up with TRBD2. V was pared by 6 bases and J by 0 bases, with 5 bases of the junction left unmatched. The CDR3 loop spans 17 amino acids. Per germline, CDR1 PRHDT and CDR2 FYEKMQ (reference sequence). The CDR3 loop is CASSGGTSGRASYEQYF. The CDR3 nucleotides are TGTGCCAGCAGTGGCGGGACTAGCGGGAGGGCCTCCTACGAGCAGTACTTC.

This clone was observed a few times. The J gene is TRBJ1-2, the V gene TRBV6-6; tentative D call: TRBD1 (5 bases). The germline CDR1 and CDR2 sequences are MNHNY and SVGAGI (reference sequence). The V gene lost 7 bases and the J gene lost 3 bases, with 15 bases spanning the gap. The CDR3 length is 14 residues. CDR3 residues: CASTRVGVDYGYTF. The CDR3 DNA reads TGTGCCAGCACCCGTGTAGGGGTTGACTATGGCTACACCTTC.

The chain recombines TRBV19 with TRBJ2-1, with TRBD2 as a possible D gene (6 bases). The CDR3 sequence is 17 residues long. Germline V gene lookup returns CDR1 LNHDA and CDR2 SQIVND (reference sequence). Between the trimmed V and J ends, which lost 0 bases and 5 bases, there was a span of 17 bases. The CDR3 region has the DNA TGTGCCAGTAGTATAGATCATAGTTCGGGAGCCCACAATGAGCAGTTCTTC. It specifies CASSIDHSSGAHNEQFF.

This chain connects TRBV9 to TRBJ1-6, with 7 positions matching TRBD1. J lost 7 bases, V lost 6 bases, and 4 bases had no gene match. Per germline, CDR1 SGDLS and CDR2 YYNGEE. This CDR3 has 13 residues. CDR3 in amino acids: CASNRDRNSPLHF. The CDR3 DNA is TGTGCCAGCAACCGGGACAGAAATTCACCCCTCCACTTT. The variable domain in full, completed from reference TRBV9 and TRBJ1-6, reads DSGVTQTPKHLITATGQRVTLRCSPRSGDLSVYWYQQSLDQGLQFLIQYYNGEERAKGNILERFSAQQFPDLHSELNLSSLELGDSALYFCASNRDRNSPLHFGNGTRLTVT.

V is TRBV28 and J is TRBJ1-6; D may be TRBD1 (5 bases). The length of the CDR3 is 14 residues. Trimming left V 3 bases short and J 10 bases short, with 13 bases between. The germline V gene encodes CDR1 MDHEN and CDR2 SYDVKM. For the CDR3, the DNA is TGTGCCAGCAGTTTTGGAGGGGCAGGGTCACCCCTCCACTTT. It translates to CASSFGGAGSPLHF.

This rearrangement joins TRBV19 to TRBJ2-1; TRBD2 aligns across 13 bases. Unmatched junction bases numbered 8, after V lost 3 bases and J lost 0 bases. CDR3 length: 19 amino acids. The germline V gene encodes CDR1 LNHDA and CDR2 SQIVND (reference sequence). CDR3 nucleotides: TGTGCCAGTAGTATGTTAGGACTAGCGGGAGTCATCTCCTACAATGAGCAGTTCTTC. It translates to CASSMLGLAGVISYNEQFF.

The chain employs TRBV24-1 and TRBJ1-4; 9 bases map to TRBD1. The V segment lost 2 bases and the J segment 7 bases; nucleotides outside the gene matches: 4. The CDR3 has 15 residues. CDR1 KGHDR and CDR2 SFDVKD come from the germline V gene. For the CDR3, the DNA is TGTGCCACCAGTGATTCCGGGACAGGGTTTGAAAAACTGTTTTTT. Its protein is CATSDSGTGFEKLFF.

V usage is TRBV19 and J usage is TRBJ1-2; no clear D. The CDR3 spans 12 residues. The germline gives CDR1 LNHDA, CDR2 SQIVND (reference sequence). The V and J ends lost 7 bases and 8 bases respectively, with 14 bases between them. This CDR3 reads CASTPGGGGYTF. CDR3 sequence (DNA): TGTGCCAGTACCCCCGGAGGAGGCGGCTACACCTTC.

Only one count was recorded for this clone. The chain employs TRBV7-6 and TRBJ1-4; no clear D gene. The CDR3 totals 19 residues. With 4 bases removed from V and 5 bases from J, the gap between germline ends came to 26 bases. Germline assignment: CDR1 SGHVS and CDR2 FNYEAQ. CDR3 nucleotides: TGTGCCAGCAGCTCCTATTTCGTTGGCAGGCATCAGGCAAATGAAAAACTGTTTTTT. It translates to CASSSYFVGRHQANEKLFF.

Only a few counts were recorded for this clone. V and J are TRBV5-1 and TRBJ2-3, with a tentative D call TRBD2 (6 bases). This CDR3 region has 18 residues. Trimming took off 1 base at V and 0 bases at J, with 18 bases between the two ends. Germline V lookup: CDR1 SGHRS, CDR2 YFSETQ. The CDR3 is CASSLRRTTRKSTDTQYF. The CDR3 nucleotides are TGCGCCAGCAGCTTGCGGCGGACTACCCGAAAAAGCACAGATACGCAGTATTTT.